This T cell receptor beta chain was retrieved from a study of beta chain features in type 1 diabetes. Study-level results: In all four CD4+ subsets, TCRB CDR3 length was significantly, moderately reduced in type 1 diabetes. Here, the possible influence of HLA type (on TCRB rearrangement) remained unresolved.

The germline gives CDR1 SGHTA, CDR2 FQGTGA. The CDR3 length is 14 residues. V shed 5 bases, J shed 6 bases, and the junction held 9 bases outside the gene matches. cDNA synthesis used the whole RNA isolate, giving expressed TCRB sequences. An average approximately 3.7 million reads came from naive, central memory and regulatory T cell samples. Clones were read by immunoSEQ multiplex PCR, and TCRdb kept only the in-frame ones, dropping some. The sample records 150,000 to 190,000 clones, 9% to 12% being singletons. About this clone: Its antigen is currently unknown.

This clonotype was obtained from a man aged 25-45 years with type 1 diabetes. The sample was central memory CD4+ T cells from blood. The chain joins TRBV7-3 to TRBJ2-7, with 8 bases lining up with TRBD1. The CDR3 protein is CASSPQGGTGEQYF. The CDR3 bases are TGTGCCAGCAGCCCTCAAGGCGGGACAGGCGAGCAGTACTTC.